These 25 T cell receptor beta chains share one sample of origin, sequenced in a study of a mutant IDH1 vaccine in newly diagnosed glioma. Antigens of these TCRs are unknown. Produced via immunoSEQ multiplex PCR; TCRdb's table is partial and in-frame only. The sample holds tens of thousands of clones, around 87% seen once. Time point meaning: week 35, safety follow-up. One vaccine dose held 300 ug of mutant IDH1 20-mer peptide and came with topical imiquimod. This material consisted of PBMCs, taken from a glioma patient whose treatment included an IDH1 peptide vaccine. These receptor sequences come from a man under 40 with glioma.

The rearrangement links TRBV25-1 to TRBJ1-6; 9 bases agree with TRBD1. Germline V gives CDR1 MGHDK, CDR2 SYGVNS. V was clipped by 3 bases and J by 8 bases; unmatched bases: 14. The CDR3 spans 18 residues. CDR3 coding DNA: TGTGCCAGCAGTGATTGGGGACAGGGCTCCCTTTTCGATTCACCCCTCCACTTT. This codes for CASSDWGQGSLFDSPLHF.

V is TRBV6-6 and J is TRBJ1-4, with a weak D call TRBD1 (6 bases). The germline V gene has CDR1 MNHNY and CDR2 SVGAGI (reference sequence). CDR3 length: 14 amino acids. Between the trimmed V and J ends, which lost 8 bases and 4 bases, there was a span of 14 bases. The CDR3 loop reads CASARTAVNEKLFF. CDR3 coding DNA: TGTGCCAGCGCCCGGACAGCTGTTAATGAAAAACTGTTTTTT.

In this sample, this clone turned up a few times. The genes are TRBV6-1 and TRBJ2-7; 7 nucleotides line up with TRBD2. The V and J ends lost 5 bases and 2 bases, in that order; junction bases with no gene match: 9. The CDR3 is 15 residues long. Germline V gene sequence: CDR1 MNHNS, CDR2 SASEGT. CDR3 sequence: CASSLWGGRTYEQYF. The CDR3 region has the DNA TGTGCCAGCAGTCTTTGGGGGGGACGGACCTACGAGCAGTACTTC.

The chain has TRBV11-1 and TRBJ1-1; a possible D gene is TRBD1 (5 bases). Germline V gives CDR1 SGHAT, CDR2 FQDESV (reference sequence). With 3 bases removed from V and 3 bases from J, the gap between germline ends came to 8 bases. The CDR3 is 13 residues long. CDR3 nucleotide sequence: TGTGCCAGCAGCTTCGGGGGGGACACTGAAGCTTTCTTT. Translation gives CASSFGGDTEAFF.

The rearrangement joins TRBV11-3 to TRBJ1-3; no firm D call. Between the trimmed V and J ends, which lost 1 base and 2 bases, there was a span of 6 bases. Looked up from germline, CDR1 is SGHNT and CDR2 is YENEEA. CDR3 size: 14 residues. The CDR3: CASSLGSAGNTIYF. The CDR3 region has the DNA TGTGCCAGCAGCTTAGGGTCTGCTGGAAACACCATATATTTT.

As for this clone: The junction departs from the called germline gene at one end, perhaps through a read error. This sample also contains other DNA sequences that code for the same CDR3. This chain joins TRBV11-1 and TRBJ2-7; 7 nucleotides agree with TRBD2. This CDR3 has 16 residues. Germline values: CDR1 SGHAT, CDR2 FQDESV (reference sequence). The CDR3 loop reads CASSLNGAGHRYEQYF. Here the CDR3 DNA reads TGTGCCAGCAGCTTGAATGGAGCGGGGCATCGCTACGAGCAGTACTTT.

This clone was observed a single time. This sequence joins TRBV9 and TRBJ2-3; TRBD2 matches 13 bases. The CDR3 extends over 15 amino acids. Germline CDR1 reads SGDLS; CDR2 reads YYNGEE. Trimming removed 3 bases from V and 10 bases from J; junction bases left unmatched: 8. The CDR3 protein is CASSARTSGGAAQYF. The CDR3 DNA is TGTGCCAGCAGCGCAAGGACTAGCGGGGGCGCCGCGCAGTATTTT.

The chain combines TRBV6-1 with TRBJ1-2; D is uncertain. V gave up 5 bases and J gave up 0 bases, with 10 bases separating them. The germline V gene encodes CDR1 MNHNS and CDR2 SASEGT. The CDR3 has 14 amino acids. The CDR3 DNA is TGTGCCAGCAGTTTGGAAGTACCTAACTATGGCTACACCTTC. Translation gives CASSLEVPNYGYTF.

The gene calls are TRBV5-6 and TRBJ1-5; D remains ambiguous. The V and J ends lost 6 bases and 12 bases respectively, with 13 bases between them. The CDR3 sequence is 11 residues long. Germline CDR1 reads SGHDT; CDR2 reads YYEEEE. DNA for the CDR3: TGTGCCAGCATCCAACACGGGCGCCAGCATTTT. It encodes CASIQHGRQHF.

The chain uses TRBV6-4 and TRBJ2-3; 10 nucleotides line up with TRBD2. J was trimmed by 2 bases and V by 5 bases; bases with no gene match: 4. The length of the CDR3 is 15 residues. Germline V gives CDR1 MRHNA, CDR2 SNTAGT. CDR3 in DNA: TGTGCCAGCAGTCCCGGGACTAGCGACACAGATACGCAGTATTTT. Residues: CASSPGTSDTDTQYF.

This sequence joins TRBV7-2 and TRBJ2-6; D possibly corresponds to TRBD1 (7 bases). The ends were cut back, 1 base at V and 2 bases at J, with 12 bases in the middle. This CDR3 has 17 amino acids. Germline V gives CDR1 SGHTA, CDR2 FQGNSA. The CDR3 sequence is CASSLVGGTAGANVLTF. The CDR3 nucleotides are TGTGCCAGCAGCTTAGTAGGAGGGACAGCTGGGGCCAACGTCCTGACTTTC.

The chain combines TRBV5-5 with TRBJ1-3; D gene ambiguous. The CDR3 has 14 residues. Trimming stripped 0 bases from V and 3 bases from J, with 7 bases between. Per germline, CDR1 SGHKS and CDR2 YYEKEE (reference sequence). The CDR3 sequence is CASSLGGSGNTIYF. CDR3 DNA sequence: TGTGCCAGCAGCTTGGGGGGTAGTGGAAACACCATATATTTT.

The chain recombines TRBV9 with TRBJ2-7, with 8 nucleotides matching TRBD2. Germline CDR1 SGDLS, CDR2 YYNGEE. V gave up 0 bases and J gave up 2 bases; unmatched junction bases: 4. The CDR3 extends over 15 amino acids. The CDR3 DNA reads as TGTGCCAGCAGCGTAGCGGGGGGGAAACCCTACGAGCAGTACTTC. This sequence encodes CASSVAGGKPYEQYF.

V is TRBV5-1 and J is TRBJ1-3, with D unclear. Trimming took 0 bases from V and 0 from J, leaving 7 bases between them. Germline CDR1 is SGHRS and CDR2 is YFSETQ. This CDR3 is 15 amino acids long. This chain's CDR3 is CASSLAAGSGNTIYF. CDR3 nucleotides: TGCGCCAGCAGCTTGGCCGCAGGCTCTGGAAACACCATATATTTT.

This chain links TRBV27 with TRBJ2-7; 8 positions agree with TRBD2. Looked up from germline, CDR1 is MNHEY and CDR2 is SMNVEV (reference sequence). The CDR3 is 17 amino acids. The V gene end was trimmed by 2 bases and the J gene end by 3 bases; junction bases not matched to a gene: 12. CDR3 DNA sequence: TGTGCCAGCAGTTTAACCGTTAGGAGCGGGAGAAACTACGAGCAGTACTTC. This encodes CASSLTVRSGRNYEQYF.

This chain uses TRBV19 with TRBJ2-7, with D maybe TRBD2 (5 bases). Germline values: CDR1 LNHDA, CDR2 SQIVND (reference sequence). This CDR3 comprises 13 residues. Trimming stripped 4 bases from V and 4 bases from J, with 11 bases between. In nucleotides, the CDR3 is TGTGCCAGTAGTAATAACGGGGATTACGAGCAGTACTTC. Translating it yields CASSNNGDYEQYF.

Here the CDR3 DNA reads TGTGCCAGCAGCCAAGCCCGGACTAGCGGGGAAAAAGGAGAGACCCAGTACTTC. Amino acids: CASSQARTSGEKGETQYF. The rearrangement uses TRBV7-9 and TRBJ2-5; TRBD2 matches at 12 bases. This CDR3 is built from 18 residues. Trimming took 5 bases from V and 4 from J; bases not matched to a gene: 14. The V gene's germline CDR1 is SEHNR and CDR2 FQNEAQ (reference sequence).

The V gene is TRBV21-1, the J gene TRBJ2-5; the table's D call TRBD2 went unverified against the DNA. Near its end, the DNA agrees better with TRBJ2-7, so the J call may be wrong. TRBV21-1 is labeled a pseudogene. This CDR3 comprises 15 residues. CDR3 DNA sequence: TGTGCCAGCAGCAAAGAGGGAGGGGCGGATTACGAGCAGTACTTC. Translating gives CASSKEGGADYEQYF.

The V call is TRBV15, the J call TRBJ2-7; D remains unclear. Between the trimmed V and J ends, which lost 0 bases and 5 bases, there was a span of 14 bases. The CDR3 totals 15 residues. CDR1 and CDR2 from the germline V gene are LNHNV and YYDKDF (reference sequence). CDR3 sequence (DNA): TGTGCCACCAGCAGAGAAAACACTCAGCCCAACGAGCAGTACTTC. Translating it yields CATSRENTQPNEQYF. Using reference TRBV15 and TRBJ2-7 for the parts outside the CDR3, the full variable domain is DAMVIQNPRYQVTQFGKPVTLSCSQTLNHNVMYWYQQKSSQAPKLLFHYYDKDFNNEADTPDNFQSRRPNTSFCFLDIRSPGLGDTAMYLCATSRENTQPNEQYFGPGTRLTVT.

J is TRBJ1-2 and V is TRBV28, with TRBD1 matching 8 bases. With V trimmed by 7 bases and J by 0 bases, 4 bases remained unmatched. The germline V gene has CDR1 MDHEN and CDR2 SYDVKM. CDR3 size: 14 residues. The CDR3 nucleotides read TGTGCCAGCACAGGGGGCCCGTCTAACTATGGCTACACCTTC. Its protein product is CASTGGPSNYGYTF.

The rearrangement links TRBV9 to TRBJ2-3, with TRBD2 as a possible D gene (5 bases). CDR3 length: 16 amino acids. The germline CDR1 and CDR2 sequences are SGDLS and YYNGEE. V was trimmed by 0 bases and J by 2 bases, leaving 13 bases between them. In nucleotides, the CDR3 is TGTGCCAGCAGCGTAGCGCCTAGCCCGTCCACAGATACGCAGTATTTT. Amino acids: CASSVAPSPSTDTQYF.

This CDR3 reads CASSLVADGRETQYF. The CDR3 coding sequence is TGCGCCAGCAGCTTGGTGGCCGACGGGAGGGAGACCCAGTACTTC. This rearrangement joins TRBV5-1 to TRBJ2-5; 7 nucleotides align to TRBD2. CDR3 length: 15 residues. Trimming cost V 0 bases and J 5 bases; bases outside gene matches: 7. Germline lookup yields CDR1 SGHRS and CDR2 YFSETQ.

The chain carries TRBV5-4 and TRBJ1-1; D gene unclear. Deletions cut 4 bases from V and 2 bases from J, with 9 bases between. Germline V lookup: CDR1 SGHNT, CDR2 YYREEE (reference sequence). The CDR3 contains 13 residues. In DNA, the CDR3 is TGTGCCAGCAGCCAAGAGGCTAACACTGAAGCTTTCTTT. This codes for CASSQEANTEAFF.

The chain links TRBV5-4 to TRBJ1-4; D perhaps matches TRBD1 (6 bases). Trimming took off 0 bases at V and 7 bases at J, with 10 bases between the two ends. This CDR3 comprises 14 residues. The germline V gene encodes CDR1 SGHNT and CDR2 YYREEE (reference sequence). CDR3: CASSLETGSEKLFF. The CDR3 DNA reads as TGTGCCAGCAGCTTGGAAACAGGGAGTGAAAAACTGTTTTTT.

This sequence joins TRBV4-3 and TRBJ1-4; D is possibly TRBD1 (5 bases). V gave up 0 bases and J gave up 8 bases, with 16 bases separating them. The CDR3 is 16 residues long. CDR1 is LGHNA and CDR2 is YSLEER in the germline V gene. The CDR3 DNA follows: TGCGCCAGCAGCCAAGATCGGATCAGGGTAAAAGAAAAACTGTTTTTT. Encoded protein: CASSQDRIRVKEKLFF.